The 19 T cell receptor beta chains in this list originate from one sample, sequenced in a study of CD8 T cells in ankylosing spondylitis. From the 5' RACE reads, TCRdb called clonotypes with MiXCR, one entry per CDR3 protein. The table records roughly 120,000 distinct CDR3 sequences, over 6.5% of them present only once. The specimen was blood, either unsorted or a sorted T cell fraction (not recorded which). The receptors stem from a male donor with ankylosing spondylitis or in good health (not recorded which).

The sample holds many counts of this clonotype. The chain is built from TRBV5-1 and TRBJ2-7; 9 positions match TRBD1. Trimming took 4 bases from V and 3 from J; bases not matched to a gene: 8. The CDR3 extends over 15 amino acids. CDR1 and CDR2 from the germline V gene are SGHRS and YFSETQ. The CDR3 is CASSLTGGEVYEQYF. In nucleotides, the CDR3 is TGCGCCAGCAGCCTTACAGGGGGCGAGGTCTACGAGCAGTACTTC.

This clonotype showed up many times. The chain employs TRBV5-1 and TRBJ1-5; D gene uncertain. From germline, CDR1 is SGHRS and CDR2 YFSETQ. Trimming took 0 bases from V and 7 from J, leaving 17 bases between them. This CDR3 is 16 amino acids long. CDR3 coding DNA: TGCGCCAGCAGCTTGGAGGGTGGGCCTCTGGGACAGCCCCAGCATTTT. It yields the protein CASSLEGGPLGQPQHF.

This rearrangement joins TRBV7-9 to TRBJ2-7; D uncertain. CDR3 length: 13 amino acids. Germline CDR1 SEHNR, CDR2 FQNEAQ (reference sequence). V lost 4 bases, J lost 0 bases, and 7 bases lay in between. CDR3 sequence reads: CASSSGSSYEQYF. Here the CDR3 DNA reads TGTGCCAGCAGCTCCGGGTCCTCCTACGAGCAGTACTTC.

This clonotype came up many times. The chain links TRBV12-3 or TRBV12-4 to TRBJ1-5, with D unclear. V was trimmed by 1 base and J by 3 bases, leaving 10 bases between them. The CDR3 length is 15 residues. The CDR3 here is CASSLVLDTNQPQHF. CDR3 DNA: TGTGCCAGCAGTTTAGTTCTGGATACCAATCAGCCCCAGCATTTT.

This clonotype was picked up many times. V is TRBV27 and J is TRBJ1-1, with no clear D. This CDR3 has 11 residues. Germline V CDR1 and CDR2: MNHEY, SMNVEV (reference sequence). Trimming took 8 bases from V and 3 from J, leaving 7 bases between them. The CDR3 spells CASWRYTEAFF. In nucleotides, the CDR3 is TGTGCCAGCTGGAGGTACACTGAAGCTTTCTTT.

This clonotype was picked up many times. The chain employs TRBV2 and TRBJ2-3; D unresolved. CDR3 size: 13 residues. Per germline, CDR1 SNHLY and CDR2 FYNNEI. Between the trimmed V and J ends, which lost 4 bases and 6 bases, there was a span of 11 bases. CDR3 sequence: CASSGVGWDTQYF. DNA for the CDR3: TGTGCCAGCAGTGGAGTGGGTTGGGATACGCAGTATTTT. Full variable domain (missing parts from reference TRBV2 and TRBJ2-3): EPEVTQTPSHQVTQMGQEVILRCVPISNHLYFYWYRQILGQKVEFLVSFYNNEISEKSEIFDDQFSVERPDGSNFTLKIRSTKLEDSAMYFCASSGVGWDTQYFGPGTRLTVL.

This chain links TRBV20-1 with TRBJ2-1, with 11 bases aligning to TRBD2. V lost 2 bases to trimming and J lost 4 bases; unmatched junction nucleotides: 7. The CDR3 loop spans 16 amino acids. CDR1 DFQATT and CDR2 SNEGSKA come from the germline V gene (reference sequence). CDR3 sequence reads: CSARKLAGGIYNEQFF. The CDR3 DNA follows: TGCAGTGCTAGAAAATTAGCGGGAGGGATATACAATGAGCAGTTCTTC.

This clonotype has ten or more counts. The V gene is TRBV5-1, the J gene TRBJ2-7; perhaps D is TRBD1 or TRBD2 (5 bases each). Trimming took off 4 bases at V and 4 bases at J, with 12 bases between the two ends. Germline loops: CDR1 SGHRS, CDR2 YFSETQ. CDR3 length equals 13 residues. The CDR3: CASSESGGYEQYF. CDR3 bases: TGCGCCAGCAGCGAAAGTGGGGGTTACGAGCAGTACTTC.

This clonotype was found many times. This chain connects TRBV28 to TRBJ2-7; no clear D. The CDR3 totals 14 residues. Germline values: CDR1 MDHEN, CDR2 SYDVKM. Trimming left V 4 bases short and J 6 bases short, with 16 bases between. CDR3 nucleotide sequence: TGTGCCAGCAGTTCCCTCCGCGCAGGCTCCGAGCAGTACTTC. Encoded protein: CASSSLRAGSEQYF.

This clonotype showed up many times. The chain couples TRBV7-9 to TRBJ2-7; D is possibly TRBD1 (6 bases). Per the germline V gene, CDR1 is SEHNR and CDR2 is FQNEAQ (reference sequence). This CDR3 contains 14 residues. V gave up 2 bases and J gave up 1 base, with 9 bases separating them. The CDR3 DNA is TGTGCCAGCAGCTTAACCCAGGGGTCCTACGAGCAGTACTTC. Translated: CASSLTQGSYEQYF. Full variable domain (outside the CDR3, taken from reference TRBV7-9 and TRBJ2-7): DTGVSQNPRHKITKRGQNVTFRCDPISEHNRLYWYRQTLGQGPEFLTYFQNEAQLEKSRLLSDRFSAERPKGSFSTLEIQRTEQGDSAMYLCASSLTQGSYEQYFGPGTRLTVT.

This clonotype appeared many times. V gene TRBV18 combines with J gene TRBJ2-7; no clear D gene. The CDR3 runs to 14 residues. CDR1 KGHSH and CDR2 LQKENI come from the germline V gene. Trimming pared 2 bases from V and 6 bases from J, leaving 14 bases between. The CDR3 region is CASSPAALQVEQYF. CDR3 in DNA: TGTGCCAGCTCACCAGCGGCCCTTCAGGTCGAGCAGTACTTC. Filled out from reference TRBV18 and TRBJ2-7, the complete variable domain reads NAGVMQNPRHLVRRRGQEARLRCSPMKGHSHVYWYRQLPEEGLKFMVYLQKENIIDESGMPKERFSAEFPKEGPSILRIQQVVRGDSAAYFCASSPAALQVEQYFGPGTRLTVT.

This clonotype has ten or more counts. The genes are TRBV12-3 or TRBV12-4 and TRBJ2-7; D is unresolved. This CDR3 region has 16 residues. Trimming took off 3 bases at V and 1 base at J, with 16 bases between the two ends. The CDR3 region is CASSFQPPGRSYEQYF. CDR3 coding DNA: TGTGCCAGCAGTTTTCAGCCCCCCGGGCGATCCTACGAGCAGTACTTC.

This clonotype was counted many times. This chain links TRBV18 with TRBJ2-5; D gene uncertain. This CDR3 has 12 amino acids. CDR1 KGHSH and CDR2 LQKENI come from the germline V gene. Trimming stripped 3 bases from V and 2 bases from J, with 4 bases between. CDR3 DNA: TGTGCCAGCTCACCCGGGCAAGAGACCCAGTACTTC. Protein product: CASSPGQETQYF.

This clonotype was found many times. The chain joins TRBV5-1 to TRBJ1-2; 7 bases are shared with TRBD1. V shed 4 bases, J shed 8 bases, and the junction held 8 bases outside the gene matches. The length of the CDR3 is 13 residues. Germline CDR1 reads SGHRS; CDR2 reads YFSETQ. The chain's CDR3 is CASSSGTVGGYTF. Written as DNA, the CDR3 is TGCGCCAGCAGCAGCGGGACAGTGGGCGGCTACACCTTC.

The table lists this clonotype with a few counts. The V and J genes are TRBV9 and TRBJ1-1, with a weak D call TRBD1 (5 bases). Looked up from germline, CDR1 is SGDLS and CDR2 is YYNGEE. Trimming took off 6 bases at V and 4 bases at J, with 19 bases between the two ends. The CDR3 covers 15 residues. The CDR3 reads CASTRLLGGGTEAFF. DNA for the CDR3: TGTGCCAGCACCAGACTTCTGGGGGGTGGCACTGAAGCTTTCTTT. The full variable domain, rest sourced from reference TRBV9 and TRBJ1-1, is DSGVTQTPKHLITATGQRVTLRCSPRSGDLSVYWYQQSLDQGLQFLIQYYNGEERAKGNILERFSAQQFPDLHSELNLSSLELGDSALYFCASTRLLGGGTEAFFGQGTRLTVV.

In its sample, this clonotype was seen many times. The chain recombines TRBV18 with TRBJ1-6; D gene unclear. Germline CDR1 KGHSH, CDR2 LQKENI. With 6 bases removed from V and 7 bases from J, the gap between germline ends came to 16 bases. The CDR3 length is 15 residues. Written as DNA, the CDR3 is TGTGCCAGCTCCCCGGTCCAGTTCGAGAATTCACCCCTCCACTTT. Its protein is CASSPVQFENSPLHF.

This clonotype has ten or more counts. This chain connects TRBV20-1 to TRBJ2-5; perhaps TRBD1 as D (6 bases). The CDR3 consists of 14 residues. The germline gives CDR1 DFQATT, CDR2 SNEGSKA (reference sequence). V was clipped by 6 bases and J by 3 bases, with 17 bases between them. CDR3 protein: CSAENRVAKETQYF. The CDR3 nucleotides are TGCAGTGCAGAAAACAGGGTGGCTAAAGAGACCCAGTACTTC.

This clonotype occurred many times. The J gene is TRBJ1-1, the V gene TRBV5-1; D unclear. The CDR3 runs to 14 residues. V gave up 4 bases and J gave up 1 base, with 11 bases separating them. Germline V gene lookup returns CDR1 SGHRS and CDR2 YFSETQ. CDR3 bases: TGCGCCAGCAGCGGAAGACGGGGGAACACTGAAGCTTTCTTT. Translation: CASSGRRGNTEAFF.

This clonotype was found many times. The V and J genes are TRBV25-1 and TRBJ1-1; D call uncertain. The CDR3 totals 11 residues. Germline V CDR1 and CDR2: MGHDK, SYGVNS. V lost 4 bases to trimming and J lost 10 bases, with 10 bases between them. CDR3 in amino acids: CASSVDRRAFF. CDR3 sequence (DNA): TGTGCCAGCAGTGTGGATCGGAGAGCTTTCTTT.